The clone carrying this T cell receptor beta chain has more than one count but fewer than ten. Its specificity is not known. Of the isolated RNA, all was reverse transcribed, and so the sequenced material was expressed TCRB transcripts. The protocol was immunoSEQ multiplex PCR, while the TCRdb copy is restricted to in-frame clones and leaves out a portion. The table shows some 350,000 clones, with roughly 14% occurring only once. Via the markers CD45RO/CCR7/CD25/CD127/CD95/CD27, stem cell-like memory, regulatory, central memory and naive CD4+ cells were sorted. These data belong to a study of beta chain features in type 1 diabetes. Findings and limits, study-wide: VDJ junctions sequenced from type 1 diabetes patients showed fewer insertions and more deletions. The study found that naive, central memory and Treg TCRB repertoires appeared more similar in patients than in healthy donors. All four CD4+ subsets from Type 1 diabetes patients carried moderately but significantly shorter TCRB CDR3s.

The germline V gene encodes CDR1 LGHNA and CDR2 YNFKEQ. The junction had 5 bases not matched to a gene; V was cut back by 4 bases and J by 3 bases. There are 15 residues in the CDR3. The gene calls are TRBV4-2 and TRBJ1-2, with 10 bases identical to TRBD1. The TCR was taken from a woman aged 18-29 years with type 1 diabetes. The sample consisted of naive CD4+ T cells from blood. DNA of the CDR3: TGTGCCAGCAGCCGCCGGACAGGGGGAGACTATGGCTACACCTTC. It specifies CASSRRTGGDYGYTF.